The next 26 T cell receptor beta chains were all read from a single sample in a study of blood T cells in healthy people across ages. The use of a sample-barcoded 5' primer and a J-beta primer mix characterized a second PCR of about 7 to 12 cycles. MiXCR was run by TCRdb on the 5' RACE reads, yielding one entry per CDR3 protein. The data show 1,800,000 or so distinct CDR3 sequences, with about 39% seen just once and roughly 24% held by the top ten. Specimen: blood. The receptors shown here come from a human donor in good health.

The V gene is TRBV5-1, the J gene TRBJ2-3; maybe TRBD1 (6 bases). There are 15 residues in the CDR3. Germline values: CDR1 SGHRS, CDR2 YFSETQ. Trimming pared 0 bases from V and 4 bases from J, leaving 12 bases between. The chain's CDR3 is CASSLEGHIADTQYF. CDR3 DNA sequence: TGCGCCAGCAGCTTGGAGGGACACATCGCAGATACGCAGTATTTT.

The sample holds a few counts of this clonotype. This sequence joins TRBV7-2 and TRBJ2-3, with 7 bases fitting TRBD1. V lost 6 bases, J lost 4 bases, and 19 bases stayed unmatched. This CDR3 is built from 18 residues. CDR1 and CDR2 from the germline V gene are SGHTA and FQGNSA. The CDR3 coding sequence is TGTGCCAGCAGTAGAAACCCCGGGACAGCCCTATCGGCAGATACGCAGTATTTT. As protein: CASSRNPGTALSADTQYF.

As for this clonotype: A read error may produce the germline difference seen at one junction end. The CDR3: CASNQDRWGQGSEQYF. The CDR3 coding sequence is TGCGCCAGCAACCAAGATCGGTGGGGACAGGGGAGCGAGCAGTACTTC. The chain joins TRBV4-1 to TRBJ2-4; 10 nucleotides agree with TRBD1. The J call is uncertain, as TRBJ2-7 better fits the DNA end. The CDR3 is 16 residues long. The germline gives CDR1 MGHRA, CDR2 YSYEKL.

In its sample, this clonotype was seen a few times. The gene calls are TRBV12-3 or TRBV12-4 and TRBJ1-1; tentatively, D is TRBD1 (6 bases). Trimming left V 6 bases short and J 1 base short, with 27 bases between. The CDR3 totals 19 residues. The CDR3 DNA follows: TGTGCCAGCAGCAGAAAACCTTCAACAACAGGGTTCGGGAACACTGAAGCTTTCTTT. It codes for CASSRKPSTTGFGNTEAFF.

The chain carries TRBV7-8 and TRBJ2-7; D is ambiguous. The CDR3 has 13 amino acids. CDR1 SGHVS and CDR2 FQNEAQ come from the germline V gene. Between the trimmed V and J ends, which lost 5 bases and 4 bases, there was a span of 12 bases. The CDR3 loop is CASSIRVGYEQYF. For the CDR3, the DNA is TGTGCCAGCAGCATCCGAGTGGGGTACGAGCAGTACTTC. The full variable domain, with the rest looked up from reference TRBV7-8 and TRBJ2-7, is GAGVSQSPRYKVAKRGQDVALRCDPISGHVSLFWYQQALGQGPEFLTYFQNEAQLDKSGLPSDRFFAERPEGSVSTLKIQRTQQEDSAVYLCASSIRVGYEQYFGPGTRLTVT.

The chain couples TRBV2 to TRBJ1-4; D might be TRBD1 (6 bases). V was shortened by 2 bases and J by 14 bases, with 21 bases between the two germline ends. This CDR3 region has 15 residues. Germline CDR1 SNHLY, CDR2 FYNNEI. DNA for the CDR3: TGTGCCAGCAGTGAATCGGGGAGTGGCATAGACAGGCTGTTTTTT. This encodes CASSESGSGIDRLFF.

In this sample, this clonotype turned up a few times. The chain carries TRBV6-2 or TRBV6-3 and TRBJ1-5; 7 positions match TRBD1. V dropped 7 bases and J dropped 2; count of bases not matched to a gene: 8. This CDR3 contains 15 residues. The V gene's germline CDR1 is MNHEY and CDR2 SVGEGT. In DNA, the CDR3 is TGTGCCAGCAACACCAGGGGGTCAGGCAATCAGCCCCAGCATTTT. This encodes CASNTRGSGNQPQHF.

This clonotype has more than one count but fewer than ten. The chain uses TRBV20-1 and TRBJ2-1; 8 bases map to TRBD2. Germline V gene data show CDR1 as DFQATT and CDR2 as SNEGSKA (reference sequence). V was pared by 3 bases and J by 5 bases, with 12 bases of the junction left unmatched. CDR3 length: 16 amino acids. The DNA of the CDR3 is TGCAGTGCTAGGGGAGCTCGGGGGGGGTCCGACAATGAGCAGTTCTTC. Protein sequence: CSARGARGGSDNEQFF.

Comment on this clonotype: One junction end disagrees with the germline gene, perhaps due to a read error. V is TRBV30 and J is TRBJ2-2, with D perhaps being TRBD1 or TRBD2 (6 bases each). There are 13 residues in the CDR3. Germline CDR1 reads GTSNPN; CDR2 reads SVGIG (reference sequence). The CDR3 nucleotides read TGTGCCTGGAGGTCAGGGGAGGTCGGGGAGCGGTTTTTT. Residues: CAWRSGEVGERFF.

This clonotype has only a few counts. Here the CDR3 reads CASSLAVQDTQYF. The CDR3 DNA reads TGTGCCAGCAGCTTAGCCGTACAAGATACGCAGTATTTT. J is TRBJ2-3 and V is TRBV7-9, with unresolved D. The V gene's germline CDR1 is SEHNR and CDR2 FQNEAQ (reference sequence). There are 13 residues in the CDR3. Trimming took 0 bases from V and 5 from J, leaving 6 bases between them.

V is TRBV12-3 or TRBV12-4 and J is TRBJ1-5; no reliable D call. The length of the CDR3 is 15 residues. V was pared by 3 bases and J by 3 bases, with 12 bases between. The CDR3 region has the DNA TGTGCCAGCAGTTTCTATCGCGAAATCAATCAGCCCCAGCATTTT. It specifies CASSFYREINQPQHF.

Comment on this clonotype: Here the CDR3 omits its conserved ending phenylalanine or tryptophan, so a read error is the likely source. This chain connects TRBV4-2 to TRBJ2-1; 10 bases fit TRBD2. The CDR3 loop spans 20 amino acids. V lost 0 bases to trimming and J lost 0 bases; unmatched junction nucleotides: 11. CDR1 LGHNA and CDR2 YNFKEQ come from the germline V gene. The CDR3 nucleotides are TGTGCCAGCAGCCAAGATACCAGCCTAGCGGGGGAAAGCTCCTACAATGAGCAGTTCTTA. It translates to CASSQDTSLAGESSYNEQFL.

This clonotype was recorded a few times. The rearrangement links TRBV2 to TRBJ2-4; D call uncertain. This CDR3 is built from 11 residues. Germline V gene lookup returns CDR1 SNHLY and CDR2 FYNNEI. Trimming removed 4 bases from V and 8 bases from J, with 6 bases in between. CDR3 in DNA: TGTGCCAGCAGTGCGTGGGACATTCAGTACTTC. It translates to CASSAWDIQYF.

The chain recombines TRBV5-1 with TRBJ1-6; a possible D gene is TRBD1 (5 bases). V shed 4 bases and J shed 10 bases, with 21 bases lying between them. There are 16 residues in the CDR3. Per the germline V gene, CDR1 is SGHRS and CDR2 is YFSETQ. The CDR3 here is CASSPNQWGLGSPLHF. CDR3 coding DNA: TGCGCCAGCAGCCCTAACCAATGGGGGTTAGGGTCACCCCTCCACTTT.

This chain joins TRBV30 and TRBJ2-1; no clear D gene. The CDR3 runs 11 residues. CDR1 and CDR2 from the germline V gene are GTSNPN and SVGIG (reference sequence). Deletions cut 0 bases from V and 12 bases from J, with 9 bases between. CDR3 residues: CAWSVRAMQFF. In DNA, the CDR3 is TGTGCCTGGAGTGTACGGGCAATGCAGTTCTTC.

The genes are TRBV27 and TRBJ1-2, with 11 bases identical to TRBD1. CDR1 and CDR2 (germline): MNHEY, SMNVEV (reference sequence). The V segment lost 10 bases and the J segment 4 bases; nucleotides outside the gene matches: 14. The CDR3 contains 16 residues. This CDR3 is CATQTTGQGGLYGYTF. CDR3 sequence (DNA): TGTGCCACCCAAACTACGGGACAGGGGGGGCTCTATGGCTACACCTTC.

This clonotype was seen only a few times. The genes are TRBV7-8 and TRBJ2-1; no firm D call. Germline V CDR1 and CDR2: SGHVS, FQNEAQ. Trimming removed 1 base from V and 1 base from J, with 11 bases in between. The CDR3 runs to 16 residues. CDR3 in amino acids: CASSLDRAVSYNEQFF. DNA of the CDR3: TGTGCCAGCAGCTTAGATCGCGCGGTATCCTACAATGAGCAGTTCTTC.

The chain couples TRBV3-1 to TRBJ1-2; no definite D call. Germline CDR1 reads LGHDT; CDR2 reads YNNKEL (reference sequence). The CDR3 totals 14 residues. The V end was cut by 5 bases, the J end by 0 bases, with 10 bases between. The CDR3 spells CASSAGRTNYGYTF. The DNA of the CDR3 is TGTGCCAGCAGCGCAGGACGGACTAACTATGGCTACACCTTC.

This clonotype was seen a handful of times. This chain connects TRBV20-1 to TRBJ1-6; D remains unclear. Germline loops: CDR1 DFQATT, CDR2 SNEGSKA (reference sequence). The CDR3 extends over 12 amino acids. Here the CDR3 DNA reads TGCATTATCGGGCCCCGAAATTCACCCCTCCACTTT. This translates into CIIGPRNSPLHF.

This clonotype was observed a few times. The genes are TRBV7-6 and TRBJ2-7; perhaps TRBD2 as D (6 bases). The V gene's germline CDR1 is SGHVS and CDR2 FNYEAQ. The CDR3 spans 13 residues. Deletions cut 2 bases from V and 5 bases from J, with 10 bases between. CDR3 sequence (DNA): TGTGCCAGCAGCTTATACGGCGGGGACGAGCAGTACTTC. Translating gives CASSLYGGDEQYF.

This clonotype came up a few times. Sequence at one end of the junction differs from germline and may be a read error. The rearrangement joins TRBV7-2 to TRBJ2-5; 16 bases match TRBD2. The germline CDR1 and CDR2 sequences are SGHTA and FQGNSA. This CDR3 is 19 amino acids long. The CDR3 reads CASSLGGTSGGAVQKTQYF. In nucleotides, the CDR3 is TGTGCCAGCAGCTTAGGGGGGACTAGCGGGGGGGCGGTCCAAAAGACCCAGTACTTC. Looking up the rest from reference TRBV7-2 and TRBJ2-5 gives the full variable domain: GAGVSQSPSNKVTEKGKDVELRCDPISGHTALYWYRQSLGQGLEFLIYFQGNSAPDKSGLPSDRFSAERTGGSVSTLTIQRTQQEDSAVYLCASSLGGTSGGAVQKTQYFGPGTRLLVL.

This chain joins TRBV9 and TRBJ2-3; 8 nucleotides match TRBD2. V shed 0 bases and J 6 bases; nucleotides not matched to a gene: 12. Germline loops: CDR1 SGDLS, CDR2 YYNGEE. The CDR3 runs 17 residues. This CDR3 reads CASSVGVSRGALDTQYF. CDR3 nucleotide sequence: TGTGCCAGCAGCGTAGGGGTTTCGCGGGGGGCCCTGGATACGCAGTATTTT. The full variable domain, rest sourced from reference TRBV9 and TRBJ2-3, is DSGVTQTPKHLITATGQRVTLRCSPRSGDLSVYWYQQSLDQGLQFLIQYYNGEERAKGNILERFSAQQFPDLHSELNLSSLELGDSALYFCASSVGVSRGALDTQYFGPGTRLTVL.

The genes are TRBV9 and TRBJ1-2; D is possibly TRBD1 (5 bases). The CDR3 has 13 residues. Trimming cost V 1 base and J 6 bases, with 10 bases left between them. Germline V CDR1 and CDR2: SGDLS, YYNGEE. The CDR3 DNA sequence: TGTGCCAGCAGCGTAAGGGACTCTAATGGCTACACCTTC. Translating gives CASSVRDSNGYTF.

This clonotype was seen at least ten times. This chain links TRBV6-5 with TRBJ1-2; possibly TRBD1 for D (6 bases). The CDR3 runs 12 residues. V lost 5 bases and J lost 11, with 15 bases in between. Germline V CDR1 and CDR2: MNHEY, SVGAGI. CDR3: CASSIRGGGYTF. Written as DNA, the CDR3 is TGTGCCAGCAGTATCCGAGGGGGAGGTTACACCTTC.

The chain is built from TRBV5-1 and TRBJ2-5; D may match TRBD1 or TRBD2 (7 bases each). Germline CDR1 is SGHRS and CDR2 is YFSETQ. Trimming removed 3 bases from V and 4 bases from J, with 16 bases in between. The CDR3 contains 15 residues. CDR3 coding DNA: TGCGCCAGCAGCTCGCATCAGGGGGGGGGAGAGACCCAGTACTTC. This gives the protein CASSSHQGGGETQYF.

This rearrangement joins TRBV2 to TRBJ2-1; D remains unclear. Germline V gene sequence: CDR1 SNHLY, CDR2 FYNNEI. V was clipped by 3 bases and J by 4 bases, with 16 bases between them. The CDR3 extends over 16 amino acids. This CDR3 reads CASSENQRLVYNEQFF. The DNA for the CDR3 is TGTGCCAGCAGTGAGAATCAACGACTTGTTTACAATGAGCAGTTCTTC.